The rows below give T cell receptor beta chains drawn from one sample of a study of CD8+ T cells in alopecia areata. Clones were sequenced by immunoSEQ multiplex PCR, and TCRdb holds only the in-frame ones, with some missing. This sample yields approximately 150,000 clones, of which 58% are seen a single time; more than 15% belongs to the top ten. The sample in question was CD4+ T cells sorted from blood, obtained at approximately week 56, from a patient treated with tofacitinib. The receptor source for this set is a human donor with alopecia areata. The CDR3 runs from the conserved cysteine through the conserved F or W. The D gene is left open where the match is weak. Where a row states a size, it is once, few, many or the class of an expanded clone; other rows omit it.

CAWSEGQLNTEAFF TGTGCCTGGAGTGAAGGACAGCTGAACACTGAAGCTTTCTTT few TRBV30 NA TRBJ1-1
CASSFLGQGVYEQYF TGTGCCAGCAGTTTCCTTGGACAGGGGGTATACGAGCAGTACTTC NA TRBV27 TRBD1 TRBJ2-7
CASSYYRGPSYEQYF TGTGCCAGCAGTTACTACAGGGGGCCCTCCTACGAGCAGTACTTC once TRBV6-5 TRBD1 TRBJ2-7
CASSFEKGTEAFF TGTGCCAGCAGCTTTGAGAAGGGGACCGAAGCTTTCTTT NA TRBV11-3 NA TRBJ1-1
CASSLDTGYEQYF TGCGCCAGCAGCTTGGATACAGGGTACGAGCAGTACTTC NA TRBV5-1 NA TRBJ2-7
CSVGERPNTEAFF TGCAGCGTTGGAGAGCGACCGAACACTGAAGCTTTCTTT NA TRBV29-1 NA TRBJ1-1
CASSQDFQTPKLFF TGCGCCAGCAGCCAAGATTTCCAGACCCCCAAACTGTTTTTT NA TRBV4-1 NA TRBJ1-4
CASSGDRPPTFF TGTGCCAGCAGTGGGGACAGGCCACCCACCTTTTTT NA TRBV2 TRBD1 TRBJ1-5
CASSQSGSYEQYF TGTGCCAGCAGCCAATCAGGCTCCTACGAGCAGTACTTC few TRBV14 NA TRBJ2-7
CSVGLSHTGELFF TGCAGCGTTGGACTCTCTCACACCGGGGAGCTGTTTTTT NA TRBV29-1 NA TRBJ2-2
CASSPREGYEAFF TGTGCCAGCTCACCAAGAGAAGGATATGAAGCTTTCTTT NA TRBV18 NA TRBJ1-1
CASSQDQGGTQETQYF TGTGCCAGCAGCCAAGATCAGGGCGGAACACAAGAGACCCAGTACTTC NA TRBV5-5 NA TRBJ2-5
CASSQTGFYGYTF TGCGCCAGCAGCCAAACGGGATTCTATGGCTACACCTTC NA TRBV4-1 NA TRBJ1-2
CASSGTGVPEAFF TGTGCCAGCAGCGGGACAGGGGTCCCTGAAGCTTTCTTT NA TRBV2 TRBD1 TRBJ1-1
CASSNYGTGRKKGNQPQHF TGCGCCAGCAGTAACTACGGAACGGGACGGAAGAAGGGGAATCAGCCCCAGCATTTT many TRBV23-1 NA TRBJ1-5
CSVIRLNTEAFF TGCAGCGTTATCCGGCTGAACACTGAAGCTTTCTTT NA TRBV29-1 NA TRBJ1-1
CASSLGTSGGRETQYF TGTGCCAGCAGCCTCGGGACTAGCGGGGGTCGGGAGACCCAGTACTTC once TRBV7-9 TRBD2 TRBJ2-5
CSVGLLRGEQYF TGCAGCGTTGGGCTCCTAAGGGGCGAGCAGTACTTC few TRBV29-1 NA TRBJ2-7
CASSVEGPTRSGANVLTF TGTGCCAGCAGCGTAGAGGGGCCCACTCGGTCTGGGGCCAACGTCCTGACTTTC NA TRBV9 NA TRBJ2-6
CASGQGPETQYF TGTGCCAGTGGACAGGGGCCGGAGACCCAGTACTTC NA TRBV11-2 TRBD1 TRBJ2-5
CASSPPGGGSNYGYTF TGCGCCAGCAGCCCCCCGGGGGGAGGATCTAACTATGGCTACACCTTC NA TRBV5-1 NA TRBJ1-2
CSVGTGVPGANVLTF TGCAGCGTTGGGACAGGGGTGCCTGGGGCCAACGTCCTGACTTTC NA TRBV29-1 TRBD1 TRBJ2-6
CASSIQGWQETQYF TGTGCCAGCAGCATACAGGGGTGGCAAGAGACCCAGTACTTC NA TRBV7-9 TRBD1 TRBJ2-5
CSADDYNEQFF TGCAGCGCCGATGACTACAATGAGCAGTTCTTC few TRBV29-1 NA TRBJ2-1
CASSQEVLGVEYF TGTGCCAGCAGCCAAGAGGTTCTCGGGGTGGAGTACTTC NA TRBV4-2 NA TRBJ2-7
CASMRGARVTSEAFF TGTGCCAGCATGAGGGGGGCGCGTGTAACCTCTGAAGCTTTCTTT NA TRBV5-6 NA TRBJ1-1
CASSDREDVSPLHF TGTGCCAGCTCGGACAGGGAGGATGTTTCACCCCTCCACTTT few TRBV6-5 TRBD1 TRBJ1-6
CASSLERVRGEQYF TGCGCCAGCAGCTTGGAGAGGGTTCGCGGCGAGCAGTACTTC NA TRBV5-1 NA TRBJ2-7
CASSASDQETQYF TGTGCCAGCAGTGCCTCGGACCAAGAGACCCAGTACTTC few TRBV6-1 NA TRBJ2-5
CASSLDRSYQPQHF TGTGCCAGCAGTTTAGACAGGAGTTATCAGCCCCAGCATTTT NA TRBV6-6 NA TRBJ1-5
CAWSVNKLNTEAFF TGTGCCTGGAGTGTTAACAAACTGAACACTGAAGCTTTCTTT NA TRBV30 NA TRBJ1-1